The sequence of this T cell receptor beta chain was determined in a study of CXCR3-negative and CXCR3-positive naive CD8 T cells. Study information: Around 130 million TRB reads were obtained overall (about 1.5 +/- 0.3 million per library).

Comments on this clonotype: Its antigen is not identified.

At 300,000 cells each, triplicate sorts were carried out for each CD8+ T cell subset. The authors gated naive CD8+ T cells as CD45RO-CCR7+CD27+CD95-. This CDR3 has 13 residues. The study made its TRB cDNA libraries by 5' RACE, adding UMI labels. Using the 5' RACE reads, TCRdb records one entry per CDR3 protein without DNA. There are 100,000 to 150,000 distinct CDR3 sequences in the sample, with 0.45% to 0.6% held by the top ten. Broader study findings: For CXCR3-positive naive cells, TRB CDR3s were more hydrophobic than those of CXCR3-negative naive cells.

This rearrangement joins TRBV12-3 or TRBV12-4 to TRBJ2-7. The origin of this receptor is a human donor in good health. Some clones in this sample may be carry-over from other donors' samples. Sequencing used naive CXCR3- CD8+ T cells from blood. The subset is: CD45RO-CCR7+CD27+CD95- naive CD8+ T cells lacking CXCR3 (TNR3-). The CDR3 region is CASSLVRPYEQYF.